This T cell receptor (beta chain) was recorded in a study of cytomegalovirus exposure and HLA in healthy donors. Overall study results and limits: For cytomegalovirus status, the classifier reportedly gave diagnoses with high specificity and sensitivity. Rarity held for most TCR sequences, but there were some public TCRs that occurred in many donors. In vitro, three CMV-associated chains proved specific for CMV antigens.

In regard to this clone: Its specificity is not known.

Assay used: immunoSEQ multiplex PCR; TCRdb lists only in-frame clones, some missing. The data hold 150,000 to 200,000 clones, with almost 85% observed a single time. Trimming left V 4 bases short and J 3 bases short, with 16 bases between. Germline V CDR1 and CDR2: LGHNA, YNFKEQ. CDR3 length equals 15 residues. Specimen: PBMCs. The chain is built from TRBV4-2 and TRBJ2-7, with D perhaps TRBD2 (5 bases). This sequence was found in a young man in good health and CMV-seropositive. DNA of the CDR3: TGTGCCAGCAGCCCAGTAGCGCCTCAAAACTACGAGCAGTACTTC. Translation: CASSPVAPQNYEQYF.